This T cell receptor beta chain was captured in a study of tumor-infiltrating lymphocytes in primary liver carcinoma. Study background: The patients included men and women who were aged 30 to 69 years.

TCR beta cDNA was made from 400 to 600 ng total RNA with a constant-region primer. Three-round nested multiplex PCR performed with slightly modified ARM-PCR produced the TCR beta libraries. Two initial PCR rounds of approximately 10 cycles each paired TRBV1-TRBV30 forward primers with a C-beta reverse primer. One entry per CDR3 protein results from TCRdb running MiXCR on the multiplex PCR reads. This repertoire shows about 320,000 distinct CDR3 sequences, around three fifths found once; its top ten account for about 9.4%. Unsorted whole blood yielded blood RNA, and germline DNA was extracted as well. Germline values: CDR1 SGHVS, CDR2 FQNEAQ. V lost 5 bases and J lost 5; bases outside the gene matches: 10. CDR3 size: 16 residues. In the case of this clonotype: No antigen is known for it. A much larger clone sits a single nucleotide away, making a read error possible.

General observations from the study: Tumor-adjacent and tumor-blood pairs overlapped less than tumor region pairs did.

Sequences were obtained from peripheral blood. The clonotype was recovered from a man aged 40-49 years with primary liver carcinoma and hepatitis B virus infection. The chain links TRBV7-8 to TRBJ2-2; 8 bases fit TRBD1. CDR3 protein: CASSDRQGWLTGELFF. CDR3 sequence (DNA): TGTGCCAGCAGCGATAGACAGGGGTGGTTGACCGGGGAGCTGTTTTTT.